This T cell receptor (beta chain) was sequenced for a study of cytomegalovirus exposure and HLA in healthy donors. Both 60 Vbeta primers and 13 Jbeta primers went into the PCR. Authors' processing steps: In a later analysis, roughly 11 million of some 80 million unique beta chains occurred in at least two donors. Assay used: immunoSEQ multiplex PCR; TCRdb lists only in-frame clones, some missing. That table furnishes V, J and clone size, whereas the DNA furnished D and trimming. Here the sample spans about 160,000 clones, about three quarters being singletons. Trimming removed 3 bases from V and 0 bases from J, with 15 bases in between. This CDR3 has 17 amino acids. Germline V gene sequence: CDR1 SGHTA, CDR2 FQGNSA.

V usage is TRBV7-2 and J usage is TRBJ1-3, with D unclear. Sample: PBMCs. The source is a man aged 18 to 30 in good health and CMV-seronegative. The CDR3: CASSFLHPFRSGNTIYF. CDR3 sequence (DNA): TGTGCCAGCAGCTTCTTACATCCCTTCCGCTCTGGAAACACCATATATTTT.